This section outlines one T cell receptor (beta chain) sequence together with its context. This specimen belongs to a study of cytomegalovirus exposure and HLA in healthy donors. The donors gave bone marrow, and they were healthy. This PCR relied on a set of 60 Vbeta primers and 13 Jbeta primers. The repertoire was sequenced with immunoSEQ multiplex PCR; TCRdb's copy has only in-frame clones and lacks some. The data show under 200,000 clones, with around 79% seen just once and 2% to 2.5% held by the top ten. Germline CDR1 reads MNHEY; CDR2 reads SMNVEV (reference sequence). Trimming removed 5 bases from V and 5 bases from J; junction bases left unmatched: 14. This CDR3 comprises 16 residues.

The chain has TRBV27 and TRBJ2-7; 8 bases line up with TRBD2. This TCR was recovered from a man aged 35 to 55 in good health and CMV-seronegative. Source material: PBMCs. CDR3 sequence: CASSRSTSAVMNEQYF. The CDR3 DNA sequence: TGTGCCAGCAGTAGGTCGACTAGCGCCGTCATGAACGAGCAGTACTTC.